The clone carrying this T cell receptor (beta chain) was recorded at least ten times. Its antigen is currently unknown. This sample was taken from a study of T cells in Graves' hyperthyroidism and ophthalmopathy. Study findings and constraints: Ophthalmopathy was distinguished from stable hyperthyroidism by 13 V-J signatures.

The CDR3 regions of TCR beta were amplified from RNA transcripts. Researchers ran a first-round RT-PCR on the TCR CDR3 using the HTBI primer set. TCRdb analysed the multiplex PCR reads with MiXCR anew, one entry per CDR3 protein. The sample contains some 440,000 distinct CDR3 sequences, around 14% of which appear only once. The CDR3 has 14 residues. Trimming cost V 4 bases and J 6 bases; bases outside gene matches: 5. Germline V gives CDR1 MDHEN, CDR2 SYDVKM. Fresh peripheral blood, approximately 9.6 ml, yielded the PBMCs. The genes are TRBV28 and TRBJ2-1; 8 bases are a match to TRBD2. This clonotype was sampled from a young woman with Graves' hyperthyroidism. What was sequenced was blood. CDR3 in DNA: TGTGCCAGCAGTTCGTTAGCGGGATTCAATGAGCAGTTCTTC. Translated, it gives CASSSLAGFNEQFF.